This passage covers 8 T cell receptor beta chains from one sample sequenced in a study of shared clonotypes between healthy human individuals. Data came from immunoSEQ multiplex PCR; TCRdb stores just in-frame clones and leaves some out. The sample includes 500,000 to 700,000 clones, 95% of them seen just once. As defined, naive CD8 cells were CD45RO-negative and positively selected for CCR7, with terminally differentiated effector memory CD45RA+ cells excluded. What was sequenced was naive CD8+ T cells sorted from blood. The receptors derive from a woman aged 30 to 39 in good health.

The V call is TRBV9, the J call TRBJ2-7; D possibly corresponds to TRBD2 (5 bases). CDR1 and CDR2 from the germline V gene are SGDLS and YYNGEE. The length of the CDR3 is 13 residues. The germline V and J ends were trimmed by 0 bases and 6 bases, with 10 bases remaining between them. CDR3 region: CASSVGGLSEQYF. The CDR3, as DNA: TGTGCCAGCAGCGTAGGAGGGCTATCCGAGCAGTACTTC.

V usage is TRBV11-2 and J usage is TRBJ1-1; 7 bases map to TRBD1. The CDR3 is 15 residues long. Germline V gene data show CDR1 as SGHAT and CDR2 as FQNNGV. V gave up 5 bases and J gave up 4 bases; unmatched junction bases: 10. CDR3 nucleotide sequence: TGTGCCAGCAGCCCGACGGACAGGTTACTCACTGAAGCTTTCTTT. Its translation: CASSPTDRLLTEAFF.

The V call is TRBV10-2, the J call TRBJ1-3, with D perhaps matching TRBD1 (6 bases). Deletions cut 4 bases from V and 2 bases from J, with 21 bases between. CDR1 is WSHSY and CDR2 is SAAADI in the germline V gene. The CDR3 length is 18 residues. The chain's CDR3 is CASSADGGLGAPGNTIYF. The CDR3, as DNA: TGCGCCAGCAGTGCAGACGGGGGGCTGGGGGCCCCTGGAAACACCATATATTTT.

V gene TRBV10-1 combines with J gene TRBJ1-1, with D possibly TRBD1 on 6 matching bases. Germline CDR1 and CDR2: WNHNN and SYGVQD (reference sequence). With 8 bases removed from V and 6 bases from J, the gap between germline ends came to 19 bases. CDR3 length equals 14 residues. CDR3 sequence (DNA): TGCGCCAGCTCGGATTCAGGGGTAGCGGCTGAAGCTTTCTTT. This encodes CASSDSGVAAEAFF.

This clone was counted a single time. The chain's CDR3 is CAIRGTGVRSEAYEQYF. Written as DNA, the CDR3 is TGTGCCATCAGGGGGACAGGGGTAAGATCAGAGGCCTACGAGCAGTACTTC. V is TRBV10-3 and J is TRBJ2-7; 10 nucleotides line up with TRBD1. The V and J ends lost 6 bases and 2 bases, in that order; junction bases with no gene match: 13. This CDR3 has 17 amino acids. CDR1 is ENHRY, CDR2 SYGVKD, per germline.

The chain is built from TRBV27 and TRBJ2-7; D gene uncertain. The CDR3 extends over 17 amino acids. The V gene's germline CDR1 is MNHEY and CDR2 SMNVEV (reference sequence). V was cut by 5 bases and J by 2 bases, with 22 bases left in between. In nucleotides, the CDR3 is TGTGCCAGCAGTCTTAATTCTCCCTGGGAACTACCCTACGAGCAGTACTTC. Its translation: CASSLNSPWELPYEQYF.

V is TRBV2 and J is TRBJ1-3, with D perhaps TRBD1 (5 bases). This CDR3 has 15 residues. V was clipped by 7 bases and J by 0 bases, with 13 bases between them. CDR1 SNHLY and CDR2 FYNNEI come from the germline V gene. CDR3 sequence (DNA): TGTGCCAGCATGGGGACCCAGAGCTCTGGAAACACCATATATTTT. Translating it yields CASMGTQSSGNTIYF. The entire variable domain, with the rest obtained from reference TRBV2 and TRBJ1-3, is as follows: EPEVTQTPSHQVTQMGQEVILRCVPISNHLYFYWYRQILGQKVEFLVSFYNNEISEKSEIFDDQFSVERPDGSNFTLKIRSTKLEDSAMYFCASMGTQSSGNTIYFGEGSWLTVV.

The V and J genes are TRBV28 and TRBJ1-1, with 7 nucleotides matching TRBD1. CDR1 is MDHEN and CDR2 is SYDVKM in the germline V gene. The length of the CDR3 is 13 residues. The junction had 6 bases not matched to a gene; V was cut back by 10 bases and J by 1 base. The CDR3 is CATRDSGNTEAFF. DNA of the CDR3: TGTGCCACCAGGGACAGTGGGAACACTGAAGCTTTCTTT.